This TCR beta chain was sequenced during a study of T cell changes during pregnancy in multiple sclerosis. The germline CDR1 and CDR2 sequences are LGHNA and YSLEER. V shed 1 base, J shed 9 bases, and the junction held 8 bases outside the gene matches. This CDR3 spans 15 amino acids. Method: immunoSEQ multiplex PCR; TCRdb's copy keeps in-frame clones and lacks some. Here the sample spans approximately 70,000 clones, 80% to 90% being singletons. The sequence derives from a female donor in good health, enrolled as a control in a pregnancy study. The chain carries TRBV4-3 and TRBJ2-7; the match to TRBD2 covers 11 bases. Source: peripheral blood, taken in the first trimester of pregnancy. CDR3 DNA sequence: TGCGCCAGCAGCCAAGCTCCGACTAGCGGGACTGCGCAGTACTTC. It specifies CASSQAPTSGTAQYF.